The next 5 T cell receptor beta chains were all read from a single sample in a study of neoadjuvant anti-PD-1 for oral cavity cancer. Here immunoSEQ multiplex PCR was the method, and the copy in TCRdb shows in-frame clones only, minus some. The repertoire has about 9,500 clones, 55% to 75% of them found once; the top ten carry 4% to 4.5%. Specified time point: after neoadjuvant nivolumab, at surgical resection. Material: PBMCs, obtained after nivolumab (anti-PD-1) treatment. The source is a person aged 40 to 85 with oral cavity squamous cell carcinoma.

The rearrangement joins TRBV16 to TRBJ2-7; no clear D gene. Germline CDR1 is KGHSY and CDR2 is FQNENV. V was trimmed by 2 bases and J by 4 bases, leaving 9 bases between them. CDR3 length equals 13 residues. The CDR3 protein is CASSQDVSYEQYF. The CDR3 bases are TGTGCCAGCAGCCAAGACGTATCATACGAGCAGTACTTC.

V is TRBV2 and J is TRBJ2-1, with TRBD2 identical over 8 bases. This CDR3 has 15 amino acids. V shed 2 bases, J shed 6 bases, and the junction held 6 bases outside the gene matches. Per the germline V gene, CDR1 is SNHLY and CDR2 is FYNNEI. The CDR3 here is CASSERRGGSNEQFF. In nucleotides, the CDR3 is TGTGCCAGCAGTGAAAGACGGGGGGGCTCCAATGAGCAGTTCTTC. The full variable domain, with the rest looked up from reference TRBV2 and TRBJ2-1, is EPEVTQTPSHQVTQMGQEVILRCVPISNHLYFYWYRQILGQKVEFLVSFYNNEISEKSEIFDDQFSVERPDGSNFTLKIRSTKLEDSAMYFCASSERRGGSNEQFFGPGTRLTVL.

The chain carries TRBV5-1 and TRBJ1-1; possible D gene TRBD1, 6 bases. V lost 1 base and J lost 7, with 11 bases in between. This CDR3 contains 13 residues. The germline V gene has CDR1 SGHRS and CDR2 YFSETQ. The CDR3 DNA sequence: TGCGCCAGCAGCTTGACAGGGTCCCATGAAGCTTTCTTT. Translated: CASSLTGSHEAFF.

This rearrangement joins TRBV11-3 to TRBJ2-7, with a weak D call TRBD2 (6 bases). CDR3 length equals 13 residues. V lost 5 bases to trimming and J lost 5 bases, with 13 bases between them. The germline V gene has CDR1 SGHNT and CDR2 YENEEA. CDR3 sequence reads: CASSGLEGHEQYF. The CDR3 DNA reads TGTGCCAGCAGCGGGCTGGAGGGGCACGAGCAGTACTTC. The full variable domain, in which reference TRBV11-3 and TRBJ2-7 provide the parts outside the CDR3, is EAGVVQSPRYKIIEKKQPVAFWCNPISGHNTLYWYLQNLGQGPELLIRYENEEAVDDSQLPKDRFSAERLKGVDSTLKIQPAELGDSAVYLCASSGLEGHEQYFGPGTRLTVT.

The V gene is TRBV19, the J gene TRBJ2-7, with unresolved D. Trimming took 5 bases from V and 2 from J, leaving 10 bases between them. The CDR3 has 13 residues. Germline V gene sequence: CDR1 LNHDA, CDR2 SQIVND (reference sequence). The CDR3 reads CASSDQAPYEQYF. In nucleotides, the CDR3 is TGTGCCAGTAGTGACCAGGCCCCCTACGAGCAGTACTTC.